Detailed here is one T cell receptor beta chain. Its antigen is currently unknown. This CDR3 spans 14 amino acids. The V end lost 0 bases, the J end lost 6 bases, and 15 bases lay between the germline ends. CDR1 is DFQATT and CDR2 is SNEGSKA in the germline V gene (reference sequence). These data come from a study of T-cell reconstitution after alpha-beta-depleted transplantation in children. General study results and limits: High day-60 TCRbeta diversity in some patients came from surviving recipient T cells and thymic progenitors. Newly produced T cells mostly provided counts and TCRbeta diversity after one year, as hyperexpanded clones declined. About two months after transplant, alpha-beta T cells reportedly came from several hundred expanded graft clones.

Unique molecular identifiers tagged the TCRbeta library. TCRdb reprocessed the PCR reads via MiXCR and lists one record per CDR3 protein. Of a few hundred thousand distinct CDR3 sequences listed, 27% are singletons. The clonotype was recovered from a boy younger than two with Wiskott-Aldrich syndrome, due to receive a stem cell transplant. V usage is TRBV20-1 and J usage is TRBJ2-7; tentative D call: TRBD1 (6 bases). This material consisted of PBMCs, taken before TCRalphabeta/CD19-depleted stem cell transplant. CDR3 protein: CSARETGHLSEQYF. The CDR3 nucleotides read TGCAGTGCTAGAGAGACGGGACATCTCTCCGAGCAGTACTTC.